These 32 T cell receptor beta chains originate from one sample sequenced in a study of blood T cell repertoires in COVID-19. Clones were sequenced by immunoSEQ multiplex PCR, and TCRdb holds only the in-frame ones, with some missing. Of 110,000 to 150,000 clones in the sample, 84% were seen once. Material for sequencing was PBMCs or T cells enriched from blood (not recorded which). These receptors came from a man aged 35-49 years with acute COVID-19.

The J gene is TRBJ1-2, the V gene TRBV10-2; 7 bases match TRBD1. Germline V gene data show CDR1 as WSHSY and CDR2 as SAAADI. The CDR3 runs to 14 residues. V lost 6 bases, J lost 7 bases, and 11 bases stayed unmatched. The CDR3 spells CASSRDSPRGGYTF. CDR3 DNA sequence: TGCGCCAGCAGCCGGGACAGCCCCAGGGGTGGCTACACCTTC.

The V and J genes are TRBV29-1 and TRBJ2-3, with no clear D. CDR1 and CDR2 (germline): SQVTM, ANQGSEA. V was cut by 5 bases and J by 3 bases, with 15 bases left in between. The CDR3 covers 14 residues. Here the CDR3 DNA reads TGCAGCGTTCTTCCTCCAACACAGACAGATACGCAGTATTTT. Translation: CSVLPPTQTDTQYF.

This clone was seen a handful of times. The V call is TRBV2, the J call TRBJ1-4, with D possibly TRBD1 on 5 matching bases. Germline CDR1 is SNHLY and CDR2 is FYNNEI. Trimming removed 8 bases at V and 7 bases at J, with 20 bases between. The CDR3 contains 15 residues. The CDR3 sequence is CASCPYSGVSEKLFF. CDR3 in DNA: TGTGCCAGCTGCCCCTACTCGGGGGTCAGTGAAAAACTGTTTTTT.

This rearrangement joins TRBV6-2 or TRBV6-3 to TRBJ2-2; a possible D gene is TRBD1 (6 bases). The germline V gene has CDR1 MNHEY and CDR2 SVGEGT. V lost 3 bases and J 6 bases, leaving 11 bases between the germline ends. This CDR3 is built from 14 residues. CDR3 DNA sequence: TGTGCCAGCAGTTATTCACCAGGGGCCGGGGAGCTGTTTTTT. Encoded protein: CASSYSPGAGELFF.

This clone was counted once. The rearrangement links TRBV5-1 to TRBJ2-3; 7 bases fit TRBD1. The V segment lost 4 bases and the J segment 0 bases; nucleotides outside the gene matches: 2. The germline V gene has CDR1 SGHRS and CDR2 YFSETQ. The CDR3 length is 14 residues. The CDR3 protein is CASSRDSSTDTQYF. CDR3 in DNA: TGCGCCAGCAGCAGGGACAGTAGCACAGATACGCAGTATTTT.

The CDR3 DNA reads TGTGCCAGCAGCCCCCTTGGGGGGTACAATGAGCAGTTCTTC. Translated: CASSPLGGYNEQFF. The chain is built from TRBV9 and TRBJ2-1; perhaps TRBD2 as D (6 bases). Per germline, CDR1 SGDLS and CDR2 YYNGEE. The CDR3 spans 14 residues. The V end was cut by 4 bases, the J end by 4 bases, with 12 bases between.

The CDR3 nucleotides read TGTGCCAGTAGGAGGACTAACTATGGCTACACCTTC. Its protein product is CASRRTNYGYTF. This chain uses TRBV19 with TRBJ1-2, with no clear D. V lost 6 bases to trimming and J lost 0 bases, with 5 bases between them. Germline lookup yields CDR1 LNHDA and CDR2 SQIVND (reference sequence). This CDR3 contains 12 residues.

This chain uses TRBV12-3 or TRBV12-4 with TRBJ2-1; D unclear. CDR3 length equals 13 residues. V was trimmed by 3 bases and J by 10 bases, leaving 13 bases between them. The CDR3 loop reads CASSFSSFVEQFF. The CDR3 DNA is TGTGCCAGCAGTTTTAGTAGTTTCGTCGAGCAGTTCTTC.

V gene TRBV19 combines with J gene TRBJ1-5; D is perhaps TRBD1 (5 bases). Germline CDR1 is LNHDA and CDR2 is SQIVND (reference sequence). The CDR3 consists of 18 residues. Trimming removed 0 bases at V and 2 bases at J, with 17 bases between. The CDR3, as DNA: TGTGCCAGTAGTATAGATGGGGCCCTAAAGTGGCGCAATCAGCCCCAGCATTTT. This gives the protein CASSIDGALKWRNQPQHF.

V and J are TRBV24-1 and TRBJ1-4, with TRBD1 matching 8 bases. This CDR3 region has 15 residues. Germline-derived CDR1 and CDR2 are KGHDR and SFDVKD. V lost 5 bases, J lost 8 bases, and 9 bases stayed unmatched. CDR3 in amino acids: CATSGMDRATEKLFF. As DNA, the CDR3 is TGTGCCACCAGTGGTATGGACAGGGCGACGGAAAAACTGTTTTTT.

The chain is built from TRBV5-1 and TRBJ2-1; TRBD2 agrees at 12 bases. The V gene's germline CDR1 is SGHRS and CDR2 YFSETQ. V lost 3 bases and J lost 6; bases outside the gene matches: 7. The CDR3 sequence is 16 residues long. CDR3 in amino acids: CASSSLLAGGANEQFF. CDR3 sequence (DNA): TGCGCCAGCAGCTCCCTTCTAGCGGGAGGGGCCAATGAGCAGTTCTTC.

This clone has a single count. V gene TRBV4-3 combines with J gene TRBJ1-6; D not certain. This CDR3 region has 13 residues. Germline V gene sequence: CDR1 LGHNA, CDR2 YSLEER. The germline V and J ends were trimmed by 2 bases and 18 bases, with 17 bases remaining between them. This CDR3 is CASSQTYAVPSHF. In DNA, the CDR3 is TGCGCCAGCAGCCAAACCTACGCCGTTCCTTCCCACTTT.

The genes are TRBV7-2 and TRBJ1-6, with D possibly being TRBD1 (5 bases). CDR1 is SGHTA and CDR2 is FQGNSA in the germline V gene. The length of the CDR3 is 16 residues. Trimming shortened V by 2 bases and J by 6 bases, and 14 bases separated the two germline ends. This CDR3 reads CASSLYGRQFNSPLHF. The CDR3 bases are TGTGCCAGCAGCTTATACGGACGACAGTTTAATTCACCCCTCCACTTT.

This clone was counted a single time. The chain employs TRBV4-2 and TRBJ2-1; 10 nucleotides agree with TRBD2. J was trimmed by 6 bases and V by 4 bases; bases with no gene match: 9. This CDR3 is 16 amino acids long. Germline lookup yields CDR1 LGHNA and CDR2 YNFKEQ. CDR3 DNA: TGTGCCAGCAGCCCCACCCCCAGCGGGGGGGTCAATGAGCAGTTCTTC. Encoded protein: CASSPTPSGGVNEQFF.

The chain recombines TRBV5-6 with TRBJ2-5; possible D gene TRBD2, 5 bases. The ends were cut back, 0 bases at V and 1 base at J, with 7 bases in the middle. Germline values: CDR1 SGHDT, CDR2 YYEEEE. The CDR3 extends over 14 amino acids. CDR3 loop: CASSLEGSQETQYF. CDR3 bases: TGTGCCAGCAGCTTGGAAGGGAGCCAAGAGACCCAGTACTTC. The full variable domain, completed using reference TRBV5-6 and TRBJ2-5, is DAGVTQSPTHLIKTRGQQVTLRCSPKSGHDTVSWYQQALGQGPQFIFQYYEEEERQRGNFPDRFSGHQFPNYSSELNVNALLLGDSALYLCASSLEGSQETQYFGPGTRLLVL.

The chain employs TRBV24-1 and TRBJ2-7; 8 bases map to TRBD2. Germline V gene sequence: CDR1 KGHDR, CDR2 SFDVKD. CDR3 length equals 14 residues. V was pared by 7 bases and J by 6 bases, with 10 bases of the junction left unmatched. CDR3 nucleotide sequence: TGTGCCACCAGACGGGAGGGCCTACGAGTCGAGCAGTACTTC. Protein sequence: CATRREGLRVEQYF.

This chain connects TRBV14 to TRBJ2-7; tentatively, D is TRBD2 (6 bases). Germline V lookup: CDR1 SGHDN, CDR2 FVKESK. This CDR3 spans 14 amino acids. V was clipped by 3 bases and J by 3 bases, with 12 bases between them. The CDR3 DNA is TGTGCCAGCAGCCACAAATCGGACTACTACGAGCAGTACTTC. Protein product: CASSHKSDYYEQYF.

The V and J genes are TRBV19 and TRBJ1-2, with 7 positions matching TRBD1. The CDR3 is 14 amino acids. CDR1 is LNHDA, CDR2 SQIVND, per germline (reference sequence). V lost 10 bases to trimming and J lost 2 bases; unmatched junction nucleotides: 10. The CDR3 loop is CATDPGQHNYGYTF. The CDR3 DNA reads TGTGCCACCGACCCGGGACAGCACAACTATGGCTACACCTTC.

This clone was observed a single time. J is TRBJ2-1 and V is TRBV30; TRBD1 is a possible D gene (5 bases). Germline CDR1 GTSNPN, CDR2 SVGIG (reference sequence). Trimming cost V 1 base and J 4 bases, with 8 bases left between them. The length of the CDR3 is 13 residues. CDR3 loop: CAWSGGPYNEQFF. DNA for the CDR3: TGTGCCTGGAGTGGGGGCCCTTACAATGAGCAGTTCTTC.

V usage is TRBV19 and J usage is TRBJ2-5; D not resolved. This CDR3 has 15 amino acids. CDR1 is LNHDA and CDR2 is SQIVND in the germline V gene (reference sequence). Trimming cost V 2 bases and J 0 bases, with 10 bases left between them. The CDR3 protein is CASSISGSYQETQYF. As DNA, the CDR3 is TGTGCCAGTAGTATAAGTGGCAGTTACCAAGAGACCCAGTACTTC.

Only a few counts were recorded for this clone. The chain's CDR3 is CASSPIAGAHTGELFF. Here the CDR3 DNA reads TGTGCCAGCAGCCCAATAGCGGGGGCCCACACCGGGGAGCTGTTTTTT. The chain combines TRBV7-9 with TRBJ2-2; 9 positions match TRBD2. CDR1 is SEHNR, CDR2 FQNEAQ, per germline (reference sequence). This CDR3 spans 16 amino acids. The V and J ends lost 5 bases and 3 bases, in that order; junction bases with no gene match: 7.

Written as DNA, the CDR3 is TGTGCCAGCAGCCCCCCCGTAGGACAACAAGGAAATGAAAAACTGTTTTTT. As protein: CASSPPVGQQGNEKLFF. This chain joins TRBV7-9 and TRBJ1-4; D is perhaps TRBD1 (5 bases). Germline assignment: CDR1 SEHNR and CDR2 FQNEAQ (reference sequence). The ends were cut back, 5 bases at V and 5 bases at J, with 21 bases in the middle. The CDR3 is 17 residues long.

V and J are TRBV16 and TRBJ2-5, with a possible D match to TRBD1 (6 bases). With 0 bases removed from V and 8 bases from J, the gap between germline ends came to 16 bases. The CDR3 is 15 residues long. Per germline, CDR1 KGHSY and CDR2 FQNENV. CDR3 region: CASSQSGTTPGTQYF. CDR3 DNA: TGTGCCAGCAGCCAATCTGGGACAACCCCGGGTACCCAGTACTTC. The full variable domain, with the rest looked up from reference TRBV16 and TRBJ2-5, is GEEVAQTPKHLVRGEGQKAKLYCAPIKGHSYVFWYQQVLKNEFKFLISFQNENVFDETGMPKERFSAKCLPNSPCSLEIQATKLEDSAVYFCASSQSGTTPGTQYFGPGTRLLVL.

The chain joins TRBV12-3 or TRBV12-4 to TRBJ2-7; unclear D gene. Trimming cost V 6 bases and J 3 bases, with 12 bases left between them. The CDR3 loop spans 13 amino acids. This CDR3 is CASSPPSGYEQYF. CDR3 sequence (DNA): TGTGCCAGCAGCCCCCCTTCAGGCTACGAGCAGTACTTC.

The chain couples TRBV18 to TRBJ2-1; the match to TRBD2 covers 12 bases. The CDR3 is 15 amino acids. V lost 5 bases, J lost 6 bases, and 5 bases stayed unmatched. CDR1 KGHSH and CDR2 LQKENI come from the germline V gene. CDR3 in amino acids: CASSSSGGAGNEQFF. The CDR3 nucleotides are TGTGCCAGCTCATCTAGCGGGGGGGCCGGCAATGAGCAGTTCTTC.

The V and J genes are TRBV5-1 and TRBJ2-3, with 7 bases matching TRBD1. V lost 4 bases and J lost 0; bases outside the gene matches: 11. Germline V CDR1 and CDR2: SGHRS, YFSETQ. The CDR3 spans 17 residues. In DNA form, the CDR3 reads TGCGCCAGCAGCCCAACCGGGACAGCAAGAAGCACAGATACGCAGTATTTT. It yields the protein CASSPTGTARSTDTQYF.

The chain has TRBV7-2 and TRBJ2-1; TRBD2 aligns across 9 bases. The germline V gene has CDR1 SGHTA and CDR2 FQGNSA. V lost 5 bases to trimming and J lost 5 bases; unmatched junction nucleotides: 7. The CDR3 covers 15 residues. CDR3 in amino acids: CASSPPGLANNEQFF. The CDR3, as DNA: TGTGCCAGCAGCCCCCCGGGACTAGCCAACAATGAGCAGTTCTTC.

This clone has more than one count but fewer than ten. For the CDR3, the DNA is TGCGCCAGCAGCACCGCGGGGGCTAATATTGAAAAACTGTTTTTT. It yields the protein CASSTAGANIEKLFF. The V and J genes are TRBV5-1 and TRBJ1-4, with D perhaps matching TRBD1 (6 bases). V lost 4 bases, J lost 7 bases, and 17 bases lay in between. Per the germline V gene, CDR1 is SGHRS and CDR2 is YFSETQ. The CDR3 length is 15 residues.

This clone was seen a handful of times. CDR3: CASSLRRGVYNEQFF. DNA of the CDR3: TGTGCCAGCAGTTTACGGCGGGGGGTATACAATGAGCAGTTCTTC. The genes are TRBV28 and TRBJ2-1; 8 bases agree with TRBD2. V lost 2 bases, J lost 4 bases, and 4 bases stayed unmatched. Germline loops: CDR1 MDHEN, CDR2 SYDVKM. The CDR3 has 15 residues.

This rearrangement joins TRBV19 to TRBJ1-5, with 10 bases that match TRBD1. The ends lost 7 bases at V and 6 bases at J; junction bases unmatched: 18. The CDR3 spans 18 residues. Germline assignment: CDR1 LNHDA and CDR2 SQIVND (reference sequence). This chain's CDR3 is CASIRYHPRTGGSQPQHF. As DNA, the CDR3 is TGTGCCAGTATTAGGTACCATCCCAGGACAGGGGGTAGTCAGCCCCAGCATTTT.

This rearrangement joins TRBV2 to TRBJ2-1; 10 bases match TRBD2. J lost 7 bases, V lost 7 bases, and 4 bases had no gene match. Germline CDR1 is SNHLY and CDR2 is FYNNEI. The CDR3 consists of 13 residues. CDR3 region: CASKAGGPNEQFF. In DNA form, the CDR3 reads TGTGCCAGCAAAGCGGGAGGGCCAAATGAGCAGTTCTTC.

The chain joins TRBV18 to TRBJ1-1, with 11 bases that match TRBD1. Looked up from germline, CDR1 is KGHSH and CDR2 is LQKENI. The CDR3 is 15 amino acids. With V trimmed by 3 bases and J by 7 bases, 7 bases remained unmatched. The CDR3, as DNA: TGTGCCAGCTCACCGCGGACAGGGGGCGTTGGTGAAGCTTTCTTT. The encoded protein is CASSPRTGGVGEAFF. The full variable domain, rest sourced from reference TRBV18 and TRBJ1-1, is NAGVMQNPRHLVRRRGQEARLRCSPMKGHSHVYWYRQLPEEGLKFMVYLQKENIIDESGMPKERFSAEFPKEGPSILRIQQVVRGDSAAYFCASSPRTGGVGEAFFGQGTRLTVV.